This is a list of T cell receptor beta chains from one sample in a study of blood T cell repertoires in COVID-19. TCRdb's table, derived via immunoSEQ multiplex PCR, lists solely in-frame clones and lacks some. The data contain 110,000 to 150,000 clones, over 75% of them singletons. The sequenced sample consisted of peripheral blood. All receptors derive from a man between 45 and 60 years old with acute or convalescent COVID-19. The CDR3 runs from the conserved cysteine through the conserved F or W. The D gene is left open where the match is weak.

J	D	V	DNA	CDR3
TRBJ2-7	.	TRBV23-1	TGCGCCAGCAGTCAACCCGAGGAGGGACAGAAGACCTACGAGCAGTACTTC	CASSQPEEGQKTYEQYF
TRBJ2-5	.	TRBV7-3	TGTGCCAGCAGCCCGGGTGGTCAGGGCCCCCAAGAGACCCAGTACTTC	CASSPGGQGPQETQYF
TRBJ2-7	TRBD1	TRBV27	TGTGCCAGCAGTTTATCGCAGGGGGCCTCCTACGAGCAGTACTTC	CASSLSQGASYEQYF
TRBJ2-3	TRBD2	TRBV5-1	TGCGCCAGCAGCTTAAGCGGGAGAAGTTCAGATACGCAGTATTTT	CASSLSGRSSDTQYF
TRBJ2-7	.	TRBV7-9	TGTGCCAGCAGTCAACAGGGCCATCATTACGAGCAGTACTTC	CASSQQGHHYEQYF
TRBJ2-1	TRBD2	TRBV27	TGTGCCAGCAGCGGACTAGCGGGAGGGTTTATGGATGAGCAGTTCTTC	CASSGLAGGFMDEQFF
TRBJ2-3	TRBD2	TRBV7-3	TGTGCCAGCAGCTTAATCACGGGAGGGCCTGGCGATACGCAGTATTTT	CASSLITGGPGDTQYF
TRBJ1-2	.	TRBV29-1	TGCAGCGTTGAACGCCGCGAGGGCTATGGCTACACCTTC	CSVERREGYGYTF
TRBJ2-6	.	TRBV7-3	TGTGCCAGCAGCCCCTCTTCCGGGGGAGCTCGGGCCAACGTCCTGACTTTC	CASSPSSGGARANVLTF
TRBJ1-2	.	TRBV5-1	TGCGCCAGCAGCTTAGGTCCGGAGTTAGCGCGCGGCTACACCTTC	CASSLGPELARGYTF
TRBJ2-1	.	TRBV3-1/TRBV3-2	TGTGCCAGCAGCCACCTCCCCTGGGCTGAGCAGTTCTTC	CASSHLPWAEQFF
TRBJ2-5	.	TRBV13	TGTGCCAGCAGCTTAGGCCTCGCGCAAGAGACCCAGTACTTC	CASSLGLAQETQYF
TRBJ1-2	TRBD1	TRBV19	TGTGCCAGTAGGGCCGGACAGGGGGCGTACTATGGCTACACCTTC	CASRAGQGAYYGYTF
TRBJ2-7	.	TRBV7-2	TGTGCCAGCAGCTTAGGATCAGGAGGTGCCTACGAGCAGTACTTC	CASSLGSGGAYEQYF
TRBJ2-3	.	TRBV28	TGTGCCAGCAGTTTCAGCGGAGGGTCCACAGATACGCAGTATTTT	CASSFSGGSTDTQYF
TRBJ2-3	.	TRBV24-1	TGTGCCACCAGTGGGTCGGGACTTAAAACTAGCACAGATACGCAGTATTTT	CATSGSGLKTSTDTQYF
TRBJ2-7	.	TRBV3-1/TRBV3-2	TGTGCCAGCAGCCAAGAGTTCAGGGCAGAAGAGCAGTACTTC	CASSQEFRAEEQYF